Below are 21 T cell receptor beta chains sequenced from a single sample in a study of regulatory T cells in long-lasting Graves disease (dated by TCRdb to about 2021). The library was made by multiplex PCR. TCRdb records Illumina HiSeq 4000 as the sequencer. To build TCR beta libraries, CDR3 regions were amplified by Arm-PCR using iRepertoire HTBI primers. TCRdb ran its own pipeline on the public reads, namely fastp trimming at Q25 and MiXCR clone calling, and kept in-frame beta chains. For every CDR3 protein sequence, its rows merge into one entry that carries the most common genes and DNA. This sample has 370,000 or so distinct CDR3 sequences in its table, and 15% to 20% of those were observed once. The biggest ten clones account for 20% of the sample. In light of the paper, this sample's time point label describes: newly diagnosed GD, antithyroid drugs for less than 3 months. For both TCR sequencing and RNA sequencing, RNA was extracted from PBMCs using TRIzol.

The same sample was also used in a study of T cells in Graves' hyperthyroidism and ophthalmopathy.

The starting material was peripheral blood mononuclear cells (PBMCs), obtained at new diagnosis, from a patient treated with antithyroid drugs. The receptor set was obtained from a young woman with Graves disease. Donor details come from another sample of the same person, matched by shared clones.

This clonotype was detected ten times or more. The chain combines TRBV20-1 with TRBJ2-1, with D perhaps TRBD2 (7 bases). The germline gives CDR1 DFQATT, CDR2 SNEGSKA (reference sequence). The CDR3 has 15 amino acids. Trimming took 2 bases from V and 4 from J, leaving 15 bases between them. CDR3 sequence reads: CSARNLGGTYNEQFF. The CDR3 nucleotides are TGCAGTGCTAGAAATTTGGGGGGGACATACAATGAGCAGTTCTTC.

This chain connects TRBV2 to TRBJ2-1; the match to TRBD2 covers 10 bases. In germline, CDR1 is SNHLY, CDR2 FYNNEI. The CDR3 spans 15 residues. V lost 5 bases to trimming and J lost 7 bases; unmatched junction nucleotides: 8. The CDR3 DNA is TGTGCCAGCAGTTTCCGTACTAGCGGGGTGAATGAGCAGTTCTTC. Protein product: CASSFRTSGVNEQFF.

The rearrangement links TRBV6-1 to TRBJ2-1, with a tentative D call TRBD2 (5 bases). The CDR3 has 13 amino acids. Germline CDR1 is MNHNS and CDR2 is SASEGT. V shed 8 bases and J shed 10 bases, with 18 bases lying between them. The CDR3 loop is CASAEAGTVEQFF. As DNA, the CDR3 is TGTGCCAGCGCCGAGGCGGGTACTGTCGAGCAGTTCTTC.

This clonotype was counted at least ten times. The chain recombines TRBV2 with TRBJ1-1; D unclear. Germline-derived CDR1 and CDR2 are SNHLY and FYNNEI. The CDR3 spans 15 residues. Trimming took off 0 bases at V and 4 bases at J, with 12 bases between the two ends. The chain's CDR3 is CASSEAEGVSTEAFF. For the CDR3, the DNA is TGTGCCAGCAGTGAAGCGGAGGGAGTGAGCACTGAAGCTTTCTTT.

This clonotype was found many times. The chain joins TRBV28 to TRBJ2-7; D gene unclear. The germline V gene has CDR1 MDHEN and CDR2 SYDVKM. V shed 6 bases and J shed 0 bases, with 15 bases lying between them. CDR3 length: 15 residues. CDR3 DNA: TGTGCCAGCAGCCGTCCTACGACCTTCTCCTACGAGCAGTACTTC. Translation: CASSRPTTFSYEQYF.

The chain recombines TRBV6-2 or TRBV6-3 with TRBJ1-5, with TRBD1 matching 9 bases. Germline CDR1 and CDR2: MNHEY and SVGEGT. The CDR3 contains 14 residues. Trimming removed 5 bases from V and 4 bases from J; junction bases left unmatched: 3. The CDR3 loop reads CASSRDRVNQPQHF. The CDR3 DNA follows: TGTGCCAGCAGTCGGGACAGGGTGAATCAGCCCCAGCATTTT.

There are a few counts of this clonotype. This chain links TRBV29-1 with TRBJ1-2; D call uncertain. Germline values: CDR1 SQVTM, CDR2 ANQGSEA. This CDR3 has 13 amino acids. The V end was cut by 6 bases, the J end by 7 bases, with 18 bases between. CDR3 protein: CSVVDIVQSGYTF. In DNA, the CDR3 is TGCAGCGTAGTCGACATTGTACAGTCTGGCTACACCTTC.

This clonotype was seen repeatedly, ten times or more. This chain connects TRBV12-3 or TRBV12-4 to TRBJ1-2; tentative D call: TRBD1 (6 bases). The CDR3 spans 16 residues. Trimming left V 5 bases short and J 4 bases short, with 20 bases between. CDR3 coding DNA: TGTGCCAGCAGTCCCTTCGGGGGGGGCACCTCCTATGGCTACACCTTC. Translating gives CASSPFGGGTSYGYTF.

This clonotype was seen repeatedly, ten times or more. The rearrangement links TRBV3-1 to TRBJ2-3, with D tentatively TRBD2 (6 bases). This CDR3 is built from 16 residues. The V gene lost 5 bases and the J gene lost 2 bases, with 17 bases spanning the gap. CDR1 and CDR2 (germline): LGHDT, YNNKEL (reference sequence). The CDR3 loop is CASSYQGLPNTDTQYF. CDR3 DNA sequence: TGTGCCAGCAGCTACCAGGGACTCCCGAACACAGATACGCAGTATTTT.

This clonotype was counted many times. V and J are TRBV12-3 or TRBV12-4 and TRBJ2-1, with unresolved D. The CDR3 has 12 residues. Trimming left V 8 bases short and J 3 bases short, with 8 bases between. The CDR3 loop is CASSQVYNEQFF. In nucleotides, the CDR3 is TGTGCCAGCTCTCAGGTCTACAATGAGCAGTTCTTC.

This clonotype was observed a few times. Germline and junction disagree at one end, which may indicate a read error. The chain joins TRBV29-1 to TRBJ2-1; TRBD1 aligns across 7 bases. Germline V gives CDR1 SQVTM, CDR2 ANQGSEA. The CDR3 extends over 13 amino acids. The CDR3, as DNA: TGCAGCGTCGAAGGGGGCAGGGGCAATGAGCAGTTCTTC. Encoded protein: CSVEGGRGNEQFF.

There are a few counts of this clonotype. The CDR3 protein is CASNPSDRGQDSPLHF. In nucleotides, the CDR3 is TGTGCCAGCAACCCGTCGGACAGGGGGCAGGATTCACCCCTCCACTTT. The chain recombines TRBV7-8 with TRBJ1-6, with 11 nucleotides matching TRBD1. Unmatched junction bases numbered 10, after V lost 7 bases and J lost 8 bases. The CDR3 extends over 16 amino acids. From germline, CDR1 is SGHVS and CDR2 FQNEAQ.

The count of this clonotype is one. A far larger clone lies a single base away; this is likely a read error. The rearrangement uses TRBV3-1 and TRBJ2-4; D unclear. Gene TRBJ2-1 matches the end of the DNA better, so the J call may be wrong. The CDR3 has 15 amino acids. CDR1 LGHDT and CDR2 YNNKEL come from the germline V gene (reference sequence). The CDR3 spells CASSQQRPTSDEQFF. DNA of the CDR3: TGTGCCAGCAGCCAACAACGGCCGACCAGCGATGAGCAGTTCTTC.

At least ten counts were recorded for this clonotype. V usage is TRBV7-2 and J usage is TRBJ2-5; D uncertain. There are 16 residues in the CDR3. Germline assignment: CDR1 SGHTA and CDR2 FQGNSA. Trimming cost V 2 bases and J 5 bases, with 18 bases left between them. CDR3 sequence (DNA): TGTGCCAGCAGCTTAAGGCTAACCCAGGTCGGGGAGACCCAGTACTTC. Translating it yields CASSLRLTQVGETQYF. Supplemented by reference TRBV7-2 and TRBJ2-5, the full variable domain reads GAGVSQSPSNKVTEKGKDVELRCDPISGHTALYWYRQSLGQGLEFLIYFQGNSAPDKSGLPSDRFSAERTGGSVSTLTIQRTQQEDSAVYLCASSLRLTQVGETQYFGPGTRLLVL.

This clonotype was observed at least ten times. This chain links TRBV11-2 with TRBJ1-6; D is undetermined. V shed 5 bases and J shed 8 bases, with 25 bases lying between them. Germline V gene sequence: CDR1 SGHAT, CDR2 FQNNGV. The CDR3 is made up of 18 amino acids. The CDR3 region is CASSRTLSDPVWDSPLHF. The CDR3 DNA reads as TGTGCCAGCAGCCGTACCCTGTCCGACCCCGTTTGGGATTCACCCCTCCACTTT.

The chain employs TRBV29-1 and TRBJ1-2, with a weak D call TRBD1 (5 bases). The CDR3 is made up of 10 amino acids. The V gene's germline CDR1 is SQVTM and CDR2 ANQGSEA. The ends were cut back, 0 bases at V and 13 bases at J, with 9 bases in the middle. The chain's CDR3 is CSVEDLGGTF. Here the CDR3 DNA reads TGCAGCGTTGAAGATCTTGGGGGCACCTTC. Supplemented by reference TRBV29-1 and TRBJ1-2, the full variable domain reads SAVISQKPSRDICQRGTSLTIQCQVDSQVTMMFWYRQQPGQSLTLIATANQGSEATYESGFVIDKFPISRPNLTFSTLTVSNMSPEDSSIYLCSVEDLGGTFGSGTRLTVV.

This clonotype was recorded many times. V gene TRBV13 combines with J gene TRBJ2-1, with D perhaps matching TRBD1 (6 bases). The germline gives CDR1 PRHDT, CDR2 FYEKMQ (reference sequence). CDR3 length: 14 amino acids. The V gene lost 7 bases and the J gene lost 7 bases, with 17 bases spanning the gap. As DNA, the CDR3 is TGTGCCAGCACGTTCAGGGGCTTCAGGAATGAGCAGTTCTTC. Protein sequence: CASTFRGFRNEQFF.

This clonotype was counted ten times or more. This chain links TRBV20-1 with TRBJ2-5; 7 positions match TRBD1. Trimming at V came to 6 bases and at J to 4 bases, leaving 5 bases not matched to a gene. CDR1 and CDR2 (germline): DFQATT, SNEGSKA (reference sequence). This CDR3 region has 12 residues. The CDR3 loop reads CSASTGRETQYF. CDR3 coding DNA: TGCAGTGCATCGACAGGGAGAGAGACCCAGTACTTC.

This clonotype has ten or more counts. The J gene is TRBJ1-4, the V gene TRBV27; TRBD1 is a possible D gene (6 bases). Germline CDR1 and CDR2: MNHEY and SMNVEV (reference sequence). CDR3 size: 14 residues. Trimming took 7 bases from V and 6 from J, leaving 15 bases between them. The CDR3 sequence: CASTSGQSYEKLFF. The CDR3 bases are TGTGCCAGCACATCTGGACAGAGTTATGAAAAACTGTTTTTT.

This clonotype came up a few times. This chain links TRBV6-1 with TRBJ2-1, with 11 positions matching TRBD2. Germline CDR1 MNHNS, CDR2 SASEGT. Trimming removed 5 bases from V and 5 bases from J; junction bases left unmatched: 8. CDR3 length: 16 amino acids. In DNA, the CDR3 is TGTGCCAGCAGTACGGGACTAGCGGTGAGCAACAATGAGCAGTTCTTC. It specifies CASSTGLAVSNNEQFF.

The sample holds many counts of this clonotype. Mismatch with germline at one junction end may stem from a read error. The chain has TRBV10-2 and TRBJ2-7, with 12 bases matching TRBD2. CDR1 is WSHSY, CDR2 SAAADI, per germline. This CDR3 contains 14 residues. CDR3 sequence reads: CASRLAGGPYEQYF. The CDR3 DNA is TGTGCCAGCAGGCTAGCGGGAGGGCCCTACGAGCAGTACTTC.